One sample yielded the 13 T cell receptor beta chains listed below, sequenced in a study of CD8 T cells in ankylosing spondylitis. TCRdb reanalysed the 5' RACE reads using MiXCR and keeps one entry per CDR3 protein. The table includes some 240,000 distinct CDR3 sequences, roughly 8.6% detected once. Sequencing was performed on blood, either unsorted or a sorted T cell fraction (not recorded which). Receptors originate from a male donor with ankylosing spondylitis or in good health (not recorded which).

The sample holds many counts of this clonotype. J is TRBJ1-4 and V is TRBV5-1; D call uncertain. Trimming removed 4 bases from V and 8 bases from J, with 21 bases in between. Germline V gene data show CDR1 as SGHRS and CDR2 as YFSETQ. This CDR3 has 16 amino acids. Written as DNA, the CDR3 is TGCGCCAGCAGCCCACGAGCCTCGGACGCCTCGGAAAAACTGTTTTTT. Protein sequence: CASSPRASDASEKLFF. Looking up the rest from reference TRBV5-1 and TRBJ1-4 gives the full variable domain: KAGVTQTPRYLIKTRGQQVTLSCSPISGHRSVSWYQQTPGQGLQFLFEYFSETQRNKGNFPGRFSGRQFSNSRSEMNVSTLELGDSALYLCASSPRASDASEKLFFGSGTQLSVL.

This clonotype was observed many times. The chain uses TRBV12-3 or TRBV12-4 and TRBJ1-4; D gene ambiguous. Trimming cost V 3 bases and J 5 bases, with 13 bases left between them. The CDR3 runs 15 residues. The CDR3: CASSFGNLGNEKLFF. CDR3 in DNA: TGTGCCAGCAGTTTCGGTAATCTGGGGAATGAAAAACTGTTTTTT.

Notes on this clonotype: A far larger clone is one base from this, pointing to a likely read error. The chain employs TRBV12-3 or TRBV12-4 and TRBJ1-2; D is uncertain. CDR3 length: 12 residues. The DNA of the CDR3 is TGTGCCAGCAGTTTGGCGGGCTATGGCTACCCCTTC. It yields the protein CASSLAGYGYPF.

This clonotype was recorded at least ten times. CDR3 DNA: TGCAGTGCTGGGTTGTCTCTAGCCAAAAACATTCAGTACTTC. It specifies CSAGLSLAKNIQYF. The chain employs TRBV20-1 and TRBJ2-4; D call uncertain. Germline CDR1 DFQATT, CDR2 SNEGSKA (reference sequence). With 5 bases removed from V and 0 bases from J, the gap between germline ends came to 11 bases. The CDR3 loop spans 14 amino acids.

This clonotype occurred a few times. The rearrangement uses TRBV27 and TRBJ2-7; the match to TRBD2 covers 8 bases. The junction had 3 bases not matched to a gene; V was cut back by 3 bases and J by 2 bases. CDR1 is MNHEY, CDR2 SMNVEV, per germline (reference sequence). The CDR3 totals 14 residues. The CDR3 DNA follows: TGTGCCAGCAGTTTTAGCGGGGCACCCTACGAGCAGTACTTC. Translation gives CASSFSGAPYEQYF.

Only a few counts were recorded for this clonotype. The rearrangement uses TRBV11-2 and TRBJ2-3, with TRBD1 identical over 9 bases. CDR1 is SGHAT, CDR2 FQNNGV, per germline. The CDR3 length is 18 residues. The trim removed 5 bases at V and 3 bases at J, leaving 15 bases unmatched. The CDR3 DNA reads as TGTGCCAGCAGCCGACCGGACAGGGGCGTTTTTTTGACAGATACGCAGTATTTT. Translating it yields CASSRPDRGVFLTDTQYF.

This clonotype was found many times. The V gene is TRBV15, the J gene TRBJ2-7; D is unclear. V lost 0 bases and J lost 0, with 9 bases in between. This CDR3 region has 15 residues. CDR1 is LNHNV and CDR2 is YYDKDF in the germline V gene (reference sequence). The DNA for the CDR3 is TGTGCCACCAGCAGAGAAGGGTCGAGCTCCTACGAGCAGTACTTC. Translation: CATSREGSSSYEQYF.

In its sample, this clonotype was seen many times. V usage is TRBV20-1 and J usage is TRBJ2-2; either TRBD1 or TRBD2 may fit D (5 bases each). The CDR3 covers 17 residues. Trimming pared 1 base from V and 1 base from J, leaving 16 bases between. Germline assignment: CDR1 DFQATT and CDR2 SNEGSKA (reference sequence). This chain's CDR3 is CSARAPRGQGNTGELFF. In DNA form, the CDR3 reads TGCAGTGCTAGAGCTCCCAGAGGGCAGGGGAACACCGGGGAGCTGTTTTTT.

At least ten counts were recorded for this clonotype. The chain recombines TRBV7-9 with TRBJ2-5; D is unclear. The V end lost 5 bases, the J end lost 0 bases, and 10 bases lay between the germline ends. CDR1 SEHNR and CDR2 FQNEAQ come from the germline V gene (reference sequence). The CDR3 length is 14 residues. The CDR3 is CASSPDTYQETQYF. DNA of the CDR3: TGTGCCAGCAGCCCAGACACCTACCAAGAGACCCAGTACTTC.

This clonotype came up a few times. The chain carries TRBV7-8 and TRBJ2-6, with D perhaps TRBD1 or TRBD2 (5 bases each). V was pared by 5 bases and J by 4 bases, with 21 bases between. CDR3 length: 18 residues. Germline loops: CDR1 SGHVS, CDR2 FQNEAQ. DNA for the CDR3: TGTGCCAGCAGCCGACGGGGCGATTTTTACGGGGGGGCCAACGTCCTGACTTTC. Translated: CASSRRGDFYGGANVLTF.

This clonotype was counted many times. The chain employs TRBV29-1 and TRBJ1-2; D unclear. The V gene lost 4 bases and the J gene lost 2 bases, with 11 bases spanning the gap. Germline CDR1 is SQVTM and CDR2 is ANQGSEA. CDR3 size: 13 residues. The CDR3 region has the DNA TGCAGCGTTGGCATTCGGGCGAACTATGGCTACACCTTC. Translated, it gives CSVGIRANYGYTF.

Turning to this clonotype: A much larger clone differs from this one at a single base, so this may be a read error. V is TRBV10-3 and J is TRBJ2-1; 8 bases fit TRBD1. The CDR3 sequence is 12 residues long. The V gene's germline CDR1 is ENHRY and CDR2 SYGVKD. This chain's CDR3 is CAICEDRAEQFF. The CDR3, as DNA: TGTGCCATCTGTGAGGACAGGGCCGAGCAGTTCTTC.

This clonotype was seen many times. This chain links TRBV5-1 with TRBJ2-2, with no clear D. The germline V gene encodes CDR1 SGHRS and CDR2 YFSETQ. The V gene lost 9 bases and the J gene lost 3 bases, with 18 bases spanning the gap. The CDR3 is 15 amino acids. CDR3 region: CATTPGDGYTGELFF. For the CDR3, the DNA is TGCGCCACCACCCCAGGCGATGGGTACACCGGGGAGCTGTTTTTT.